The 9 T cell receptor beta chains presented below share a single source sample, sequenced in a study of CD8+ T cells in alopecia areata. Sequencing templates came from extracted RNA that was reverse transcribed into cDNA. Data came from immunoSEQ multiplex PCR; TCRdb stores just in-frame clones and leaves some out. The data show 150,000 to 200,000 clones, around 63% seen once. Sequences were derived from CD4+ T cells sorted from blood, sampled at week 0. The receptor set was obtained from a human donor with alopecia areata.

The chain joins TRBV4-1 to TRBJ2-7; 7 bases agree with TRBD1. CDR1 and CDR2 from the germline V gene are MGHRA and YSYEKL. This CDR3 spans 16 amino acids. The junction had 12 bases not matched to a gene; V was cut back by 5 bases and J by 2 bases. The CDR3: CASSSLFGTAAYEQYF. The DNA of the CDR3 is TGCGCCAGCAGCTCCTTATTTGGGACAGCCGCCTACGAGCAGTACTTC.

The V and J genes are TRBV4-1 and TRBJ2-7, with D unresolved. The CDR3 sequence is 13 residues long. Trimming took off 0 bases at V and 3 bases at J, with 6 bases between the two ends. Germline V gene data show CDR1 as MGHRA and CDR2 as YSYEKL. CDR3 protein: CASSQDHSYEQYF. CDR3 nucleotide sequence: TGCGCCAGCAGCCAAGATCACAGCTACGAGCAGTACTTC.

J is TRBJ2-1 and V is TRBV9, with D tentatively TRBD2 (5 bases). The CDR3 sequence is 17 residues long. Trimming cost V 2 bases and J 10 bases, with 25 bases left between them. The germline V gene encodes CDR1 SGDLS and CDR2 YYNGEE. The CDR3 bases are TGTGCCAGCAGCGTGGGAGAGGGTGCGCCCCTCCGGGTGGAGCAGTTCTTC. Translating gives CASSVGEGAPLRVEQFF.

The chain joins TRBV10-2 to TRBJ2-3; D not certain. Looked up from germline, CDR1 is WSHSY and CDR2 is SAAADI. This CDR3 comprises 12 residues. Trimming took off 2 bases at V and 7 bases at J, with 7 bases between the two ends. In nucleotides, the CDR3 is TGCGCCAGCAGTGAGCAGTTTCATACGCAGTATTTT. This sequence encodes CASSEQFHTQYF.

CDR3 loop: CASSEIDTQYF. In DNA, the CDR3 is TGTGCCAGCAGTGAAATAGATACGCAGTATTTT. V usage is TRBV6-1 and J usage is TRBJ2-3; D gene uncertain. V shed 2 bases and J shed 5 bases, with 2 bases lying between them. In germline, CDR1 is MNHNS, CDR2 SASEGT. This CDR3 contains 11 residues.

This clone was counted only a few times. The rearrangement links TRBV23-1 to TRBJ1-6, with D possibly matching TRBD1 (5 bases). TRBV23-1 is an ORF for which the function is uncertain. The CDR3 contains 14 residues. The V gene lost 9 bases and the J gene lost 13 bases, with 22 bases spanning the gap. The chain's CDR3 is CARERGPGMGPLHF. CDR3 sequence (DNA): TGCGCCAGGGAACGGGGACCTGGGATGGGGCCCCTCCACTTT.

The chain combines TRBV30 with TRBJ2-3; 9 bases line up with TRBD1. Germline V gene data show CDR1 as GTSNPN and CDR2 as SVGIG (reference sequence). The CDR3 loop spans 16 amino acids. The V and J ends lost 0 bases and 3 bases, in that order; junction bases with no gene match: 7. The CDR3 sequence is CAWSVLTGGQTDTQYF. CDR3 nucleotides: TGTGCCTGGAGTGTACTAACAGGGGGCCAGACAGATACGCAGTATTTT.

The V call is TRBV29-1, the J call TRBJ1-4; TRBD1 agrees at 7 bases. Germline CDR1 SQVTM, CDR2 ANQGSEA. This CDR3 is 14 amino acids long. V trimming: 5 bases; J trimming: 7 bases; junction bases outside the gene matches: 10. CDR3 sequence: CSVFNRGLGEKLFF. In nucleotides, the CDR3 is TGCAGCGTTTTCAACAGGGGCCTCGGTGAAAAACTGTTTTTT.

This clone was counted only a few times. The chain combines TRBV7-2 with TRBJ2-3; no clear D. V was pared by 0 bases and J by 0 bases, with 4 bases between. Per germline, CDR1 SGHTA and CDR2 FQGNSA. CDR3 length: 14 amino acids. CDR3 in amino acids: CASSLAGSTDTQYF. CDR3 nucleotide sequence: TGTGCCAGCAGCTTAGCGGGGAGCACAGATACGCAGTATTTT.